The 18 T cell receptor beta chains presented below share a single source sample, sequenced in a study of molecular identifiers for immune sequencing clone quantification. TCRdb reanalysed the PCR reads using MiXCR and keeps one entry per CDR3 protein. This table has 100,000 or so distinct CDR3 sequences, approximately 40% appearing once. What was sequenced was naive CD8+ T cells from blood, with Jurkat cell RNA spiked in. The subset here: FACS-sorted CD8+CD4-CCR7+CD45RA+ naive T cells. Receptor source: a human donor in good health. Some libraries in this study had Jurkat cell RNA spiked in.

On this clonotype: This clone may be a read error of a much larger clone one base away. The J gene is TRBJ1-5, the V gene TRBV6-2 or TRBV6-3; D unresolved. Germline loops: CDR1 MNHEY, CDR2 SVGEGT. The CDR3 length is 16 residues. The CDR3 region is CASSYRGKESNPPQHF. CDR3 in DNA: TGTGCCAGCAGTTACCGTGGGAAGGAAAGCAATCCGCCCCAGCATTTT.

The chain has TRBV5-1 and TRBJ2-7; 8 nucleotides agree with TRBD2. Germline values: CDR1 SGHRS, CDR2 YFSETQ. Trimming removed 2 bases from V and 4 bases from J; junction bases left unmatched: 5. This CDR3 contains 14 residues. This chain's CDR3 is CASSFSGENYEQYF. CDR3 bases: TGCGCCAGCAGCTTTAGCGGGGAAAATTACGAGCAGTACTTC.

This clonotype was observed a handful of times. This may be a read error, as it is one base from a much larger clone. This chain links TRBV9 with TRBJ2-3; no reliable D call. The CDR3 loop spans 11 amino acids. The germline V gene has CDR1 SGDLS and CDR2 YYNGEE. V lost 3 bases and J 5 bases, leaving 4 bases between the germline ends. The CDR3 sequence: CASSDEDTQYF. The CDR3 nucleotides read TGTGCCAGCAGCGACGAAGATACGCAGTATTTT.

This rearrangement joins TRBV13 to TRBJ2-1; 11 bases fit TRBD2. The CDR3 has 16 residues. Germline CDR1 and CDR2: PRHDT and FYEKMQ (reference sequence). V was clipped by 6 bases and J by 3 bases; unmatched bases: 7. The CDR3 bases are TGTGCCAGCAGTCATCTTGGGACTAGCGGCTACAATGAGCAGTTCTTC. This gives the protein CASSHLGTSGYNEQFF.

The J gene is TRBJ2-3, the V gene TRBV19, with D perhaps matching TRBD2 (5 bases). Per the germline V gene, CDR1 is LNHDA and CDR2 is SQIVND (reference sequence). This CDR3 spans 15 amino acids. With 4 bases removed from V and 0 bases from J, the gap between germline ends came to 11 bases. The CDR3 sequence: CASSKLWTSTDTQYF. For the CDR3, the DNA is TGTGCCAGTAGTAAGCTTTGGACTAGCACAGATACGCAGTATTTT. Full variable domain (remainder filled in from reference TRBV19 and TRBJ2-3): DGGITQSPKYLFRKEGQNVTLSCEQNLNHDAMYWYRQDPGQGLRLIYYSQIVNDFQKGDIAEGYSVSREKKESFPLTVTSAQKNPTAFYLCASSKLWTSTDTQYFGPGTRLTVL.

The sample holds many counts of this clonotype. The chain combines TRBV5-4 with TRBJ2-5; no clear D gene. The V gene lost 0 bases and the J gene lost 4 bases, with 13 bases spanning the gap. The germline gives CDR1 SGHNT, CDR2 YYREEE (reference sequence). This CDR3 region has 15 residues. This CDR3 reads CASSLVMGTIETQYF. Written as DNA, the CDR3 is TGTGCCAGCAGCTTGGTCATGGGAACTATAGAGACCCAGTACTTC.

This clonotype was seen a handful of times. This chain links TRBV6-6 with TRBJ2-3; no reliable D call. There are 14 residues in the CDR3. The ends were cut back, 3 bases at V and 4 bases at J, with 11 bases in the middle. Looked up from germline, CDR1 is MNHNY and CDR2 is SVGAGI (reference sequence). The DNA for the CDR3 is TGTGCCAGCAGTTATTTCTCGGGCCCAGATACGCAGTATTTT. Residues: CASSYFSGPDTQYF.

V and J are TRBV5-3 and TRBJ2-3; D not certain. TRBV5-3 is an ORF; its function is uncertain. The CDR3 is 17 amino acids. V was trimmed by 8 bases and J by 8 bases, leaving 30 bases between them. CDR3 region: CASSPAWPPGPPATQYF. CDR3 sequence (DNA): TGTGCCAGCAGCCCCGCTTGGCCGCCGGGCCCCCCAGCTACGCAGTATTTT.

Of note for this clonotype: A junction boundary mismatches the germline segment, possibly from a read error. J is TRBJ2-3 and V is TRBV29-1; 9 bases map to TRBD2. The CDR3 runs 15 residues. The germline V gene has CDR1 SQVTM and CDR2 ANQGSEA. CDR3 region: CSALGGSGSTDTRYF. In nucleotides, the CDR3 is TGCAGCGCCCTAGGCGGTAGCGGGAGTACAGATACGCGGTATTTT.

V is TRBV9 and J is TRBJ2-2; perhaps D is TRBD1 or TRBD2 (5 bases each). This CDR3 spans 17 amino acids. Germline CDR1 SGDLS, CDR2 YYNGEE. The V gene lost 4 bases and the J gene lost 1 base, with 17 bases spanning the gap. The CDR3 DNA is TGTGCCAGCAGCAACCGGGGCAGGATAGGGAACACCGGGGAGCTGTTTTTT. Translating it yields CASSNRGRIGNTGELFF.

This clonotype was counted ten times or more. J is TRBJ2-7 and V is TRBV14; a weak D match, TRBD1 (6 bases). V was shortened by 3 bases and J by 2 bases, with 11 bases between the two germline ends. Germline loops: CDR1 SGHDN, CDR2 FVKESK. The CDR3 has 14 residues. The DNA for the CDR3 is TGTGCCAGCAGCCACCCGGGACAAGCCTACGAGCAGTACTTC. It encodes CASSHPGQAYEQYF.

The CDR3, as DNA: TGTGCCAGCAGCTTAGATCCCCGCTACGAGCAGTACTTC. Translating gives CASSLDPRYEQYF. The chain recombines TRBV11-2 with TRBJ2-7; D gene uncertain. The CDR3 runs to 13 residues. Germline assignment: CDR1 SGHAT and CDR2 FQNNGV. Trimming took off 0 bases at V and 3 bases at J, with 6 bases between the two ends.

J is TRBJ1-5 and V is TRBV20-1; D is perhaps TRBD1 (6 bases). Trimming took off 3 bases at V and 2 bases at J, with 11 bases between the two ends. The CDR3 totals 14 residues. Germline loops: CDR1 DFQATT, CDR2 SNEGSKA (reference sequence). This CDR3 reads CSASRRTGNQPQHF. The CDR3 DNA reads TGCAGTGCTAGTAGGAGGACAGGCAATCAGCCCCAGCATTTT.

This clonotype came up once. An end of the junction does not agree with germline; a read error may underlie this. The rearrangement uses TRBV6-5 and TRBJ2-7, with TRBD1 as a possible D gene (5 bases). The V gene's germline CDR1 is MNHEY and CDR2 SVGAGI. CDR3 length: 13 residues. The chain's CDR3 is CASGYSRAWEQYF. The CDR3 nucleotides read TGTGCCAGCGGTTACTCCAGGGCGTGGGAGCAGTACTTC.

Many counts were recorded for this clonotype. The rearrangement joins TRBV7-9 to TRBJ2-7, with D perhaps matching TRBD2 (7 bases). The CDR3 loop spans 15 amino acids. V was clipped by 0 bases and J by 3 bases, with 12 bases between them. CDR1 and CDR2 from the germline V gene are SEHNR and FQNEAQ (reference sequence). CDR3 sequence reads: CASSLAGGHSYEQYF. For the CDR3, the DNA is TGTGCCAGCAGCTTAGCCGGGGGGCACAGCTACGAGCAGTACTTC.

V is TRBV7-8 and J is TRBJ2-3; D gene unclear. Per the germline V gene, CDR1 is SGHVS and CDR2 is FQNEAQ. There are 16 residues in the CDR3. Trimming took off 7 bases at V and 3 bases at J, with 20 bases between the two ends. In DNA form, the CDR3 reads TGTGCCAGCACGGTACTAAACCCCGATCTAACAGATACGCAGTATTTT. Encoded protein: CASTVLNPDLTDTQYF.

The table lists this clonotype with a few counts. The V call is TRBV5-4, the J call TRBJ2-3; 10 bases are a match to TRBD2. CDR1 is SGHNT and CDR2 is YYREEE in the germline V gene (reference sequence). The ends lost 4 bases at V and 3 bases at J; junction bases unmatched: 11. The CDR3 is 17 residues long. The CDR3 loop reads CASSKSGRAGGTDTQYF. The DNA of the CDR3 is TGTGCCAGCAGCAAAAGCGGGAGGGCTGGGGGGACAGATACGCAGTATTTT.

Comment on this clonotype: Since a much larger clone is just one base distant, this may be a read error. The CDR3 region has the DNA TGTGCCAGCCGGGCCAGTACCAATCAGCCCCAGCATTTT. Its protein product is CASRASTNQPQHF. J is TRBJ1-5 and V is TRBV27; D ambiguous. Trimming took off 8 bases at V and 3 bases at J, with 11 bases between the two ends. The CDR3 extends over 13 amino acids. Germline CDR1 and CDR2: MNHEY and SMNVEV (reference sequence).